Following are 24 T cell receptor beta chains from one sample sequenced in a study of T cell clonotyping in hematopoietic cell transplantation. Assay: immunoSEQ multiplex PCR; the TCRdb copy retains only in-frame clones and omits some. The repertoire holds roughly 42,000 clones, around 95% seen once, with less than 1% in the top ten. Sample: peripheral blood mononuclear cells. Receptors originate from a woman in her forties or fifties in good health. Some clones in this sample may be carry-over from other donors' samples.

V usage is TRBV6-6 and J usage is TRBJ2-7; D is unresolved. The ends were cut back, 4 bases at V and 3 bases at J, with 7 bases in the middle. The germline gives CDR1 MNHNY, CDR2 SVGAGI (reference sequence). The CDR3 length is 12 residues. The CDR3 is CASSFGDYEQYF. CDR3 DNA: TGTGCCAGCAGTTTTGGGGACTACGAGCAGTACTTC.

The V gene is TRBV19, the J gene TRBJ2-2; 9 nucleotides match TRBD1. Germline V CDR1 and CDR2: LNHDA, SQIVND (reference sequence). Trimming cost V 4 bases and J 3 bases; bases outside gene matches: 6. The CDR3 length is 16 residues. The CDR3 loop reads CASSTNRGLDTGELFF. CDR3 nucleotides: TGTGCCAGTAGTACAAACAGGGGGCTGGACACCGGGGAGCTGTTTTTT.

The CDR3 nucleotides are TGTGCCAGCAGCTTATCAGGGGCGGATTGGTATGGCTACACCTTC. Encoded protein: CASSLSGADWYGYTF. The chain carries TRBV7-2 and TRBJ1-2; possible D gene TRBD1, 6 bases. The CDR3 runs 15 residues. From germline, CDR1 is SGHTA and CDR2 FQGNSA. Trimming pared 2 bases from V and 5 bases from J, leaving 15 bases between.

V and J are TRBV7-2 and TRBJ2-5, with TRBD1 matching 8 bases. CDR3 size: 16 residues. The V gene end was trimmed by 5 bases and the J gene end by 4 bases; junction bases not matched to a gene: 12. Germline CDR1 reads SGHTA; CDR2 reads FQGNSA. DNA of the CDR3: TGTGCCAGCAGCCCTCCCGGACAGGGAGCAATAGAGACCCAGTACTTC. Amino acid sequence: CASSPPGQGAIETQYF.

The chain recombines TRBV7-2 with TRBJ2-4; the D gene is possibly TRBD1 (6 bases). This CDR3 region has 14 residues. Trimming shortened V by 5 bases and J by 2 bases, and 10 bases separated the two germline ends. Germline CDR1 is SGHTA and CDR2 is FQGNSA. CDR3 sequence: CASSPRGSKNIQYF. The CDR3 coding sequence is TGTGCCAGCAGCCCGAGGGGGTCCAAAAACATTCAGTACTTC.

V usage is TRBV30 and J usage is TRBJ1-1; 9 bases are a match to TRBD1. V trimming: 4 bases; J trimming: 5 bases; junction bases outside the gene matches: 8. Germline-derived CDR1 and CDR2 are GTSNPN and SVGIG (reference sequence). The CDR3 is made up of 14 amino acids. CDR3 in DNA: TGTGCCTGGAACCTAGGGACAGGGAGAACTGAAGCTTTCTTT. It encodes CAWNLGTGRTEAFF.

This chain links TRBV7-2 with TRBJ2-7; D could derive from TRBD1 or TRBD2 (5 bases each). The germline V gene has CDR1 SGHTA and CDR2 FQGNSA. The CDR3 loop spans 14 amino acids. Trimming shortened V by 4 bases and J by 2 bases, and 12 bases separated the two germline ends. The CDR3 nucleotides read TGTGCCAGCAGCTACTCGGGGCCCACCTACGAGCAGTACTTC. Its protein product is CASSYSGPTYEQYF.

The rearrangement links TRBV29-1 to TRBJ1-1; D not resolved. CDR3 length: 13 residues. The V gene's germline CDR1 is SQVTM and CDR2 ANQGSEA. V lost 6 bases and J 3 bases, leaving 14 bases between the germline ends. In nucleotides, the CDR3 is TGCAGCGTCGATACCACAGAGGACACTGAAGCTTTCTTT. Protein product: CSVDTTEDTEAFF.

This chain connects TRBV27 to TRBJ1-5; D is uncertain. The V gene lost 4 bases and the J gene lost 9 bases, with 10 bases spanning the gap. Germline-derived CDR1 and CDR2 are MNHEY and SMNVEV (reference sequence). This CDR3 contains 12 residues. CDR3 region: CASSWGTGPQHF. As DNA, the CDR3 is TGTGCCAGCAGTTGGGGTACGGGGCCCCAGCATTTT.

The chain is built from TRBV7-2 and TRBJ2-3, with 8 bases that match TRBD1. This CDR3 is 14 amino acids long. Germline V CDR1 and CDR2: SGHTA, FQGNSA. V lost 5 bases and J lost 5; bases outside the gene matches: 6. CDR3 loop: CASSTRQGIDTQYF. The CDR3 nucleotides read TGTGCCAGCAGCACCCGACAGGGGATAGATACGCAGTATTTT.

The chain joins TRBV6-1 to TRBJ1-2; D remains unclear. From germline, CDR1 is MNHNS and CDR2 SASEGT. Deletions cut 3 bases from V and 7 bases from J, with 6 bases between. The CDR3 spans 11 residues. The CDR3 nucleotides read TGTGCCAGCAGTGACCTGGGTGGCTACACCTTC. Amino acid sequence: CASSDLGGYTF.

The rearrangement links TRBV7-2 to TRBJ2-5; possible D gene TRBD1, 6 bases. Deletions cut 3 bases from V and 3 bases from J, with 8 bases between. From germline, CDR1 is SGHTA and CDR2 FQGNSA. This CDR3 has 13 amino acids. DNA for the CDR3: TGTGCCAGCAGCTTGGACAGAGAAGAGACCCAGTACTTC. Its translation: CASSLDREETQYF.

The rearrangement links TRBV4-3 to TRBJ2-6; the D is unclear. This CDR3 spans 17 amino acids. Trimming cost V 3 bases and J 0 bases, with 12 bases left between them. Germline CDR1 reads LGHNA; CDR2 reads YSLEER. The CDR3 here is CASSQGRPGSGANVLTF. Written as DNA, the CDR3 is TGCGCCAGCAGCCAGGGCAGGCCGGGCTCTGGGGCCAACGTCCTGACTTTC.

The chain couples TRBV7-2 to TRBJ2-7, with D hard to call. In germline, CDR1 is SGHTA, CDR2 FQGNSA. V was clipped by 1 base and J by 6 bases, with 7 bases between them. There are 12 residues in the CDR3. The CDR3 loop is CASSLGPSEQYF. CDR3 nucleotides: TGTGCCAGCAGCTTAGGCCCTAGCGAGCAGTACTTC.

This clone has only one observation. The genes are TRBV4-3 and TRBJ2-5; D call uncertain. The V end lost 0 bases, the J end lost 5 bases, and 7 bases lay between the germline ends. This CDR3 has 13 residues. Germline lookup yields CDR1 LGHNA and CDR2 YSLEER. The CDR3 is CASSQDRLETQYF. Here the CDR3 DNA reads TGCGCCAGCAGCCAAGATCGCCTCGAGACCCAGTACTTC.

V is TRBV25-1 and J is TRBJ1-1; D unclear. The length of the CDR3 is 14 residues. V lost 1 base to trimming and J lost 5 bases, with 11 bases between them. Germline-derived CDR1 and CDR2 are MGHDK and SYGVNS. In DNA, the CDR3 is TGTGCCAGCAGTGAATTAACCGTCGGGACTGAAGCTTTCTTT. Translated: CASSELTVGTEAFF.

The genes are TRBV19 and TRBJ2-5; a possible D gene is TRBD2 (6 bases). Germline V gene sequence: CDR1 LNHDA, CDR2 SQIVND (reference sequence). The CDR3 has 13 amino acids. With 3 bases removed from V and 14 bases from J, the gap between germline ends came to 19 bases. CDR3 bases: TGTGCCAGTAGTATGGGGAGGAGGGAGAAGATCTACTTC. Its translation is CASSMGRREKIYF.

The genes are TRBV7-2 and TRBJ1-2; tentatively, D is TRBD1 (5 bases). The CDR3 sequence is 15 residues long. V lost 7 bases, J lost 4 bases, and 19 bases lay in between. Germline loops: CDR1 SGHTA, CDR2 FQGNSA. The CDR3 bases are TGTGCCAGCACGGGGCGGTCGGTGGGCGGCTATGGCTACACCTTC. It is translated as CASTGRSVGGYGYTF.

V is TRBV7-3 and J is TRBJ2-3; 13 bases fit TRBD2. With 5 bases clipped from V and 4 bases from J, the junction kept 3 bases outside the gene matches. Germline values: CDR1 SGHTA, CDR2 FQGTGA. This CDR3 has 15 residues. The CDR3 DNA sequence: TGTGCCAGCAGCCAACTAGCGGGGGGGCCAGATACGCAGTATTTT. Protein sequence: CASSQLAGGPDTQYF.

The chain recombines TRBV5-1 with TRBJ2-3, with D tentatively TRBD1 (5 bases). The V end was cut by 1 base, the J end by 4 bases, with 16 bases between. Germline V gives CDR1 SGHRS, CDR2 YFSETQ. The CDR3 loop spans 16 amino acids. The CDR3 sequence: CASSLSQVGRADTQYF. The CDR3 nucleotides read TGCGCCAGCAGCTTGTCACAGGTCGGAAGGGCAGATACGCAGTATTTT.

The chain has TRBV19 and TRBJ1-1, with D possibly being TRBD1 (5 bases). Looked up from germline, CDR1 is LNHDA and CDR2 is SQIVND (reference sequence). The CDR3 has 12 residues. V gave up 7 bases and J gave up 5 bases, with 11 bases separating them. CDR3 DNA sequence: TGTGCCAGTAAAAGGGGAAGAACTGAAGCTTTCTTT. It codes for CASKRGRTEAFF.

This clone was counted once. The V and J genes are TRBV4-3 and TRBJ1-2; the D gene is possibly TRBD1 (6 bases). Germline values: CDR1 LGHNA, CDR2 YSLEER. The V end was cut by 1 base, the J end by 2 bases, with 14 bases between. This CDR3 contains 16 residues. The CDR3 DNA is TGCGCCAGCAGCCAAGCCCCGGGAGACAGGAACTATGGCTACACCTTC. Translated: CASSQAPGDRNYGYTF.

The chain recombines TRBV5-6 with TRBJ2-7; D gene unclear. Germline CDR1 SGHDT, CDR2 YYEEEE. The CDR3 contains 16 residues. The V end lost 3 bases, the J end lost 2 bases, and 18 bases lay between the germline ends. The CDR3 sequence is CASSSVVTQLPYEQYF. CDR3 bases: TGTGCCAGCAGCTCGGTAGTCACCCAGTTACCCTACGAGCAGTACTTC.

This chain links TRBV19 with TRBJ2-1; D not certain. V was pared by 3 bases and J by 8 bases, with 14 bases between. In germline, CDR1 is LNHDA, CDR2 SQIVND (reference sequence). This CDR3 has 14 residues. The CDR3 loop is CASSIIRGVDEQFF. CDR3 DNA sequence: TGTGCCAGTAGTATCATACGTGGCGTCGATGAGCAGTTCTTC.